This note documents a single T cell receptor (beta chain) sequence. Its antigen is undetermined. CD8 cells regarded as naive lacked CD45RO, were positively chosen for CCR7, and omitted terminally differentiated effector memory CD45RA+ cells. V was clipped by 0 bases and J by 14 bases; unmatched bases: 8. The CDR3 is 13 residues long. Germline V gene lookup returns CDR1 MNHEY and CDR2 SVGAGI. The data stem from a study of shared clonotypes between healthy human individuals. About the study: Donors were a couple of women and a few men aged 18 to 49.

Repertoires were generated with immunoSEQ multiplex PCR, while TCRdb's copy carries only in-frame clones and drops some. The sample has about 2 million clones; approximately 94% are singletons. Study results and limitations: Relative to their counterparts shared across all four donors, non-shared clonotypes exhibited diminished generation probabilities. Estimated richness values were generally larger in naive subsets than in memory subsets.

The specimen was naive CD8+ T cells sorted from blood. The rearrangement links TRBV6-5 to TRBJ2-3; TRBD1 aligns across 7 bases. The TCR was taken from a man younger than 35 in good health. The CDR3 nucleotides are TGTGCCAGCAGTTACTCAGGGACAGACGACTTGTATTTT. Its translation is CASSYSGTDDLYF.